Shown below are 12 T cell receptor beta chains from a single sample sequenced in a study of tumor-infiltrating lymphocytes in glioblastoma multiforme. Three nested ARM-PCR rounds with V-beta and C-beta primers built TCRB libraries. One entry per CDR3 protein results from TCRdb running MiXCR on the multiplex PCR reads. The sample yields 13,000 or so distinct CDR3 sequences, roughly 70% seen once. The sequencing sample was made of brain tumor tissue. Every receptor here comes from a male donor with glioblastoma.

A word on this clonotype: The CDR3 does not close with the conserved phenylalanine or tryptophan, likely indicating a read error. V usage is TRBV28 and J usage is TRBJ2-5; 8 bases map to TRBD1. This CDR3 has 18 residues. CDR1 is MDHEN, CDR2 SYDVKM, per germline. As DNA, the CDR3 is TGTGCCGGCAGTCTACCACAGGGGGTCCCACTAATCCAAGAGACCCAGTACTGC. Protein sequence: CAGSLPQGVPLIQETQYC.

This rearrangement joins TRBV20-1 to TRBJ2-7, with 8 bases lining up with TRBD2. The CDR3 runs to 14 residues. Germline V gene lookup returns CDR1 DFQATT and CDR2 SNEGSKA (reference sequence). J was trimmed by 4 bases and V by 5 bases; bases with no gene match: 10. The CDR3 region is CSALSGGGLYEQYF. DNA for the CDR3: TGCAGTGCTCTTTCGGGGGGGGGGTTATACGAGCAGTACTTC.

About this clonotype: The CDR3 does not end in the conserved phenylalanine or tryptophan, so this is likely a read error. The CDR3 nucleotides read TGTGCCAGCTCCCCGTCCGGCGGGAGGGCTATCAGGGAGACCCAGTACCTC. It specifies CASSPSGGRAIRETQYL. The chain uses TRBV5-4 and TRBJ2-5; 9 bases line up with TRBD2. Germline lookup yields CDR1 SGHNT and CDR2 YYREEE (reference sequence). The CDR3 has 17 residues. V shed 7 bases, J shed 5 bases, and the junction held 18 bases outside the gene matches.

The chain's CDR3 is CASSQEASEGAIQDNEQFF. DNA for the CDR3: TGCGCCAGCAGCCAAGAGGCTAGCGAGGGGGCCATTCAGGACAATGAGCAGTTCTTC. V gene TRBV4-1 combines with J gene TRBJ2-1; D possibly corresponds to TRBD1 (7 bases). The CDR3 has 19 residues. Trimming shortened V by 0 bases and J by 5 bases, and 23 bases separated the two germline ends. Germline assignment: CDR1 MGHRA and CDR2 YSYEKL.

The chain couples TRBV29-1 to TRBJ2-2; D gene uncertain. This CDR3 region has 12 residues. Germline CDR1 reads SQVTM; CDR2 reads ANQGSEA. The V gene lost 5 bases and the J gene lost 5 bases, with 9 bases spanning the gap. The CDR3 spells CSVYGETGELFF. The CDR3 region has the DNA TGCAGCGTTTATGGGGAAACCGGGGAGCTGTTTTTT.

A note on this clonotype: At one end the junction does not follow the germline gene, possibly because of a read error. V usage is TRBV11-2 and J usage is TRBJ1-4; D is possibly TRBD1 (5 bases). The CDR3 has 14 amino acids. Germline CDR1 is SGHAT and CDR2 is FQNNGV. CDR3: CAGSFGGENEKLFF. Here the CDR3 DNA reads TGTGCCGGCAGCTTCGGGGGGGAGAATGAGAAACTGTTTTTT.

Points on this clonotype: A read error may produce the germline difference seen at one junction end. The CDR3 reads CASTPSFGQGLAVNIGGLFF. DNA for the CDR3: TGTGCCAGCACCCCCTCATTCGGCCAAGGACTAGCGGTAAACATCGGGGGGCTGTTTTTT. This chain joins TRBV11-2 and TRBJ2-2; 10 bases map to TRBD2. The germline V gene encodes CDR1 SGHAT and CDR2 FQNNGV. The CDR3 is made up of 20 amino acids.

This clonotype was counted only a few times. The junction departs from germline at one end; a sequencing error may be responsible. The chain joins TRBV6-1 to TRBJ1-5; possibly TRBD1 for D (5 bases). The germline V gene encodes CDR1 MNHNS and CDR2 SASEGT. The CDR3 totals 12 residues. CDR3 residues: CASSKGTQSQHF. CDR3 DNA sequence: TGTGCCAGCAGTAAAGGGACTCAGTCCCAGCATTTC.

This clonotype showed up just a few times. The rearrangement uses TRBV5-6 and TRBJ2-5; 10 bases line up with TRBD1. Germline CDR1 reads SGHDT; CDR2 reads YYEEEE. V was clipped by 4 bases and J by 0 bases; unmatched bases: 3. This CDR3 spans 15 amino acids. In DNA, the CDR3 is TGTGCCAGCAGCCCGACAGGGGGCAACCAAGAGACCCAGTACTTC. It codes for CASSPTGGNQETQYF.

The chain combines TRBV20-1 with TRBJ2-7; D ambiguous. CDR1 is DFQATT and CDR2 is SNEGSKA in the germline V gene (reference sequence). V was cut by 0 bases and J by 4 bases, with 7 bases left in between. The CDR3 contains 12 residues. The CDR3 loop is CSARELRYEQYF. CDR3 nucleotide sequence: TGCAGTGCTAGAGAGCTGAGGTACGAGCAGTACTTC.

In its sample, this clonotype ranks as large. The chain combines TRBV11-3 with TRBJ2-1; D not certain. Trimming removed 1 base from V and 8 bases from J, with 6 bases in between. CDR1 is SGHNT and CDR2 is YENEEA in the germline V gene. The CDR3 runs 12 residues. CDR3 nucleotides: TGTGCCAGCAGCTTAGTTCCCGATGAGCAGTTCTTC. Protein product: CASSLVPDEQFF.

In the case of this clonotype: Mismatch with germline at one junction end may stem from a read error. J is TRBJ1-1 and V is TRBV4-1; unclear D gene. The CDR3 covers 13 residues. The germline V gene encodes CDR1 MGHRA and CDR2 YSYEKL. CDR3 amino acids: CATSQEISTDAFF. DNA for the CDR3: TGCGCCACCAGCCAGGAGATTTCGACTGACGCTTTCTTT.